These 2 T cell receptor beta chains were sequenced from one sample in a study of T cell responses to AZD1222 COVID-19 vaccine. This table comes from immunoSEQ multiplex PCR, and its TCRdb copy is limited to in-frame clones, with some not included. The top ten clones hold around 15% of a sample with around 56,000 clones, around 89% of them seen once. Material: peripheral blood, obtained 28 days after the second AZD1222 dose. All receptors come from an adult who received the AZD1222 COVID-19 vaccine.

V is TRBV19 and J is TRBJ1-4, with a possible D match to TRBD1 (5 bases). V shed 3 bases and J shed 3 bases, with 8 bases lying between them. The CDR3 length is 14 residues. CDR1 is LNHDA, CDR2 SQIVND, per germline (reference sequence). DNA for the CDR3: TGTGCCAGTAGTATCGGGACTCCTAATGAAAAACTGTTTTTT. Protein sequence: CASSIGTPNEKLFF.

The J gene is TRBJ2-1, the V gene TRBV19, with 8 bases fitting TRBD2. The CDR3 loop spans 14 amino acids. V shed 5 bases and J 3 bases; nucleotides not matched to a gene: 3. The germline CDR1 and CDR2 sequences are LNHDA and SQIVND (reference sequence). The CDR3 nucleotides are TGTGCCAGTAGTGGACTAGCCGACTACAATGAGCAGTTCTTC. Encoded protein: CASSGLADYNEQFF.